This T cell receptor (beta chain) was identified during a study of T cell changes during pregnancy in multiple sclerosis. This clone appeared a few times. The protocol was immunoSEQ multiplex PCR, while the TCRdb copy is restricted to in-frame clones and leaves out a portion. The table has some 29,000 clones, roughly nine tenths seen once; the top ten hold roughly 10%. The material sequenced was CD8+ T cells from peripheral blood mononuclear cells, taken in the third trimester of pregnancy. The source is a female donor with multiple sclerosis, enrolled in a pregnancy study.

CDR3 in DNA: TGTGCCAGCAGTCCACAGGGCTGGAACACTGAAGCTTTCTTT. Translating it yields CASSPQGWNTEAFF. V is TRBV6-5 and J is TRBJ1-1; possibly TRBD1 for D (6 bases). CDR1 is MNHEY, CDR2 SVGAGI, per germline. This CDR3 is 14 amino acids long. Trimming shortened V by 5 bases and J by 1 base, and 11 bases separated the two germline ends.